These T cell receptor beta chains were read from a single sample in a study of beta chain features in type 1 diabetes. Measured with immunoSEQ multiplex PCR; TCRdb has only the in-frame clones, and not every one. The sample shows about 330,000 clones, 11% of them seen only once. Sample: naive CD4+ T cells from blood. The receptors originated from a woman aged 25 to 39 in good health. The CDR3 runs from the conserved cysteine through the conserved F or W. The D gene is left open where the match is weak. Size values are once, few and many counts, or a class for expanded clones, and some rows have none.

DNA	CDR3	size	V	J	D
TGTGCCAGTAGCTACTCCGGGACAGCCTACTACGAGCAGTACTTC	CASSYSGTAYYEQYF	NA	TRBV19	TRBJ2-7	TRBD1
TGTGCCACCGACGCAAGGACTAGCGGGAGTTACGAGCAGTACTTC	CATDARTSGSYEQYF	few	TRBV28	TRBJ2-7	TRBD2
TGTGCCAGCAGCGTTACCCCAGCCCGCGGGGACAATGAGCAGTTCTTC	CASSVTPARGDNEQFF	NA	TRBV9	TRBJ2-1	NA
TGTGCCAGCAGCCCCCTAGCGGGAGTCTCCTACGAGCAGTACTTC	CASSPLAGVSYEQYF	few	TRBV7-2	TRBJ2-7	TRBD2
TGTGCCAGCAGTTTATGGGGCTCGACTGGAAACACCATATATTTT	CASSLWGSTGNTIYF	few	TRBV28	TRBJ1-3	NA
TGCGCCAGCAGCTTGGTGTCTACAGGGGGAGAGACCCAGTACTTC	CASSLVSTGGETQYF	NA	TRBV5-1	TRBJ2-5	TRBD1
TGTGCCAGCGTTCCGGGTTCCTACAATGAGCAGTTCTTC	CASVPGSYNEQFF	few	TRBV7-2	TRBJ2-1	NA
TGCGCCAGCAGCTTGGATGCGAGTACAGATACGCAGTATTTT	CASSLDASTDTQYF	few	TRBV5-1	TRBJ2-3	NA
NA	CASSDFGEDQPQHF	few	TRBV2	TRBJ1-5	NA
TGTGCCAGCAGTTACCGAGGGGGTAGTCCCTACGAGCAGTACTTC	CASSYRGGSPYEQYF	NA	TRBV7-9	TRBJ2-7	NA
TGTGCCAGCTCACCACGACGACTAGCGGGAGACGTATCAGATACGCAGTATTTT	CASSPRRLAGDVSDTQYF	NA	TRBV18	TRBJ2-3	TRBD2
TGTGCCAGCAGCATCGACAGTGAAGCTTTCTTT	CASSIDSEAFF	few	TRBV5-6	TRBJ1-1	NA
TGTGCCAGCAGCGATCGGACAGGGAAGTCCGGGGAGCTGTTTTTT	CASSDRTGKSGELFF	NA	TRBV9	TRBJ2-2	TRBD1
TGTGCCAGCTCACCAAGGACAGGGGAAGCTTTCTTT	CASSPRTGEAFF	NA	TRBV18	TRBJ1-1	TRBD1
TGTGCCAGCAGCGTAGTGGGGACAGGGACCTACGAGCAGTACTTC	CASSVVGTGTYEQYF	few	TRBV9	TRBJ2-7	TRBD1
TGCGCCAGCAGCTTGGGGCGGAACAATGAGCAGTTCTTC	CASSLGRNNEQFF	few	TRBV5-1	TRBJ2-1	NA
TGTGCCAGCAGCTCAGGACAGCACCGACAAGAGACCCAGTACTTC	CASSSGQHRQETQYF	NA	TRBV7-9	TRBJ2-5	NA
TGCAGCGTCAAACAGGGATCCGGCGCTGAAGCTTTCTTT	CSVKQGSGAEAFF	few	TRBV29-1	TRBJ1-1	NA
TGTGCCAGCAGCCCCGGGACTAGCGGGCACACAGATACGCAGTATTTT	CASSPGTSGHTDTQYF	few	TRBV11-2	TRBJ2-3	TRBD2